This is a list of T cell receptor beta chains from one sample in a study of early T cells in non-severe SARS-CoV-2 infection. From the 5' RACE reads, TCRdb called clonotypes with MiXCR, one entry per CDR3 protein. The table lists around 110,000 distinct CDR3 sequences, roughly 11% of them singletons. Sample: whole blood. Receptors were obtained from an adult who was a healthcare worker with PCR-confirmed SARS-CoV-2 infection or an uninfected control (not recorded which). Both conserved end residues are part of each CDR3. The order of the fields is CDR3 DNA, CDR3 protein, clone size, CDR3 length, D gene, J gene, V gene. A D gene is named only where the DNA matches it firmly. The size field is filled for only some rows; it gives once, few, many or a size class.

cdr3_nt: TGTGCCAGCAGCGTAGCCGGTGAGACCCAGTACTTC; cdr3_aa: CASSVAGETQYF; clone_size: few; cdr3_length: 12; d_call: NA; j_call: TRBJ2-5; v_call: TRBV9
cdr3_nt: TGTGCCAGCAGCGCGGGCGAGGGGCCCCAGCATTTT; cdr3_aa: CASSAGEGPQHF; clone_size: few; cdr3_length: 12; d_call: NA; j_call: TRBJ1-5; v_call: TRBV5-4
cdr3_nt: TGTGCCAGCAGCTTGGTAGGGGGATTGGGCACTGAAGCTTTCTTT; cdr3_aa: CASSLVGGLGTEAFF; clone_size: many; cdr3_length: 15; d_call: NA; j_call: TRBJ1-1; v_call: TRBV5-4
cdr3_nt: TGTGCCAGCAGTTTGGCAGGGGAGGGATACAATGAGCAGTTCTTC; cdr3_aa: CASSLAGEGYNEQFF; clone_size: many; cdr3_length: 15; d_call: NA; j_call: TRBJ2-1; v_call: TRBV6-2/TRBV6-3
cdr3_nt: TGTGCCACGCTTACCACAGCGGGAGGCCCATATACGCAGTATTTT; cdr3_aa: CATLTTAGGPYTQYF; clone_size: NA; cdr3_length: 15; d_call: TRBD2; j_call: TRBJ2-3; v_call: TRBV28
cdr3_nt: TGTGCCAGCAGCTTGGAGTTGTCTAGCACAGATACGCAGTATTTT; cdr3_aa: CASSLELSSTDTQYF; clone_size: NA; cdr3_length: 15; d_call: NA; j_call: TRBJ2-3; v_call: TRBV5-4
cdr3_nt: TGTGCCAGCAGCTTAGAGGACAGTGCCTACGAGCAGTACTTC; cdr3_aa: CASSLEDSAYEQYF; clone_size: many; cdr3_length: 14; d_call: NA; j_call: TRBJ2-7; v_call: TRBV7-8
cdr3_nt: TGTGCCAGCTCCGAAGTACGGGTTGGTAGCAATCAGCCCCAGCATTTT; cdr3_aa: CASSEVRVGSNQPQHF; clone_size: many; cdr3_length: 16; d_call: NA; j_call: TRBJ1-5; v_call: TRBV5-8
cdr3_nt: TGTGCCAGTACCCTCTCTGGAGAGCAGTACTTC; cdr3_aa: CASTLSGEQYF; clone_size: many; cdr3_length: 11; d_call: NA; j_call: TRBJ2-7; v_call: TRBV25-1
cdr3_nt: TGTGCCAGCTCACCACTGACTAGCGGGCATCAAGAGACCCAGTACTTC; cdr3_aa: CASSPLTSGHQETQYF; clone_size: few; cdr3_length: 16; d_call: TRBD2; j_call: TRBJ2-5; v_call: TRBV18
cdr3_nt: TGCAGTGCTATCGGCACGTCAGGGGGGGCAGATACGCAGTATTTT; cdr3_aa: CSAIGTSGGADTQYF; clone_size: many; cdr3_length: 15; d_call: NA; j_call: TRBJ2-3; v_call: TRBV20-1
cdr3_nt: TGTGCCAGCAGTTTACGGGAGGGCGAGCAGTACTTC; cdr3_aa: CASSLREGEQYF; clone_size: once; cdr3_length: 12; d_call: TRBD2; j_call: TRBJ2-7; v_call: TRBV28
cdr3_nt: TGTGCCAGCAGGATAAAGGGGGAGCGGACTGAAGCTTTCTTT; cdr3_aa: CASRIKGERTEAFF; clone_size: few; cdr3_length: 14; d_call: NA; j_call: TRBJ1-1; v_call: TRBV14
cdr3_nt: TGCGCCAGCTCTACTGCCCCCGCCACTGAAGCTTTCTTT; cdr3_aa: CASSTAPATEAFF; clone_size: NA; cdr3_length: 13; d_call: NA; j_call: TRBJ1-1; v_call: TRBV5-1
cdr3_nt: TGTGCCAGCAGCTCAGGGGCCGGAGTCTCCTACGAGCAGTACTTC; cdr3_aa: CASSSGAGVSYEQYF; clone_size: many; cdr3_length: 15; d_call: NA; j_call: TRBJ2-7; v_call: TRBV5-4
cdr3_nt: TGTGCCAGCAGCCCCGACAGGGGGCATGTCAAAAACATTCAGTACTTC; cdr3_aa: CASSPDRGHVKNIQYF; clone_size: many; cdr3_length: 16; d_call: TRBD1; j_call: TRBJ2-4; v_call: TRBV7-2
cdr3_nt: TGTGCCAGTAGTTATTATGGCGGGCATAACAATGAGCAGTTCTTC; cdr3_aa: CASSYYGGHNNEQFF; clone_size: few; cdr3_length: 15; d_call: NA; j_call: TRBJ2-1; v_call: TRBV19
cdr3_nt: TGTGCCAGCAGCTTAATTACTAGCGGAGGCAATGAGCAGTTCTTC; cdr3_aa: CASSLITSGGNEQFF; clone_size: many; cdr3_length: 15; d_call: TRBD2; j_call: TRBJ2-1; v_call: TRBV11-2
cdr3_nt: TGTGCCAGCAGCCCGAGTCAGACAGGGGAAACCTACGAGCAGTACTTC; cdr3_aa: CASSPSQTGETYEQYF; clone_size: many; cdr3_length: 16; d_call: TRBD1; j_call: TRBJ2-7; v_call: TRBV9
cdr3_nt: TGCAGCGTGGCCCAGGGGAACACCGGGGAGCTGTTTTTT; cdr3_aa: CSVAQGNTGELFF; clone_size: NA; cdr3_length: 13; d_call: NA; j_call: TRBJ2-2; v_call: TRBV29-1
cdr3_nt: TGTGCCAGCAGTGGAACCAATCAGCCCCAGCATTTT; cdr3_aa: CASSGTNQPQHF; clone_size: many; cdr3_length: 12; d_call: NA; j_call: TRBJ1-5; v_call: TRBV2
cdr3_nt: TGCAGTGCTAGAGATCTCGGGGCCCCTCTGGGCAATGAGCAGTTCTTC; cdr3_aa: CSARDLGAPLGNEQFF; clone_size: NA; cdr3_length: 16; d_call: NA; j_call: TRBJ2-1; v_call: TRBV20-1
cdr3_nt: TGTGCCAGCAGCTCCAAGAGTTCTGTAGCCGGGGAGCTGTTTTTT; cdr3_aa: CASSSKSSVAGELFF; clone_size: many; cdr3_length: 15; d_call: NA; j_call: TRBJ2-2; v_call: TRBV7-2
cdr3_nt: TGTGCCAGTAGTAAGAGGGGGGCTTATAGCAATCAGCCCCAGCATTTT; cdr3_aa: CASSKRGAYSNQPQHF; clone_size: many; cdr3_length: 16; d_call: NA; j_call: TRBJ1-5; v_call: TRBV19
cdr3_nt: TGTGCCAGCAGTGAGACTAGCAATGAGCAGTTCTTC; cdr3_aa: CASSETSNEQFF; clone_size: NA; cdr3_length: 12; d_call: NA; j_call: TRBJ2-1; v_call: TRBV6-6
cdr3_nt: TGCGCCAGCGCCAGCGACAACAATCACTATGGCTACACCTTC; cdr3_aa: CASASDNNHYGYTF; clone_size: NA; cdr3_length: 14; d_call: NA; j_call: TRBJ1-2; v_call: TRBV10-2
cdr3_nt: TGCAGTGCTAGACCGCTGTACAATGAGCAGTTCTTC; cdr3_aa: CSARPLYNEQFF; clone_size: NA; cdr3_length: 12; d_call: NA; j_call: TRBJ2-1; v_call: TRBV20-1
cdr3_nt: TGTGCCAGCAGCTTCGCGAGGAGAGAGACCCAGTACTTC; cdr3_aa: CASSFARRETQYF; clone_size: NA; cdr3_length: 13; d_call: NA; j_call: TRBJ2-5; v_call: TRBV7-7
cdr3_nt: TGTGCCAGCAGTCCCACCCTGGACGGGTACGAGCAGTACTTC; cdr3_aa: CASSPTLDGYEQYF; clone_size: once; cdr3_length: 14; d_call: NA; j_call: TRBJ2-7; v_call: TRBV28
cdr3_nt: TGTGCCAGCAGTTCGTCCCCTCGAGGGGCTGAAGCTTTCTTT; cdr3_aa: CASSSSPRGAEAFF; clone_size: many; cdr3_length: 14; d_call: NA; j_call: TRBJ1-1; v_call: TRBV12-3/TRBV12-4
cdr3_nt: TGCAGTGCTAGACTTGAAGCCAAAAACATTCAGTACTTC; cdr3_aa: CSARLEAKNIQYF; clone_size: once; cdr3_length: 13; d_call: NA; j_call: TRBJ2-4; v_call: TRBV20-1
cdr3_nt: TGTGCCAGCAGTCTCCTAGCGGGAGGGCCGGACGAGCAGTACTTC; cdr3_aa: CASSLLAGGPDEQYF; clone_size: NA; cdr3_length: 15; d_call: TRBD2; j_call: TRBJ2-7; v_call: TRBV6-2/TRBV6-3
cdr3_nt: TGTGCCAGCAGAAACCGGGCCACAAGCTACGAGCAGTACTTC; cdr3_aa: CASRNRATSYEQYF; clone_size: NA; cdr3_length: 14; d_call: NA; j_call: TRBJ2-7; v_call: TRBV2
cdr3_nt: TGCAGTGCTAGAGATCCGGGTGGAAACACCATATATTTT; cdr3_aa: CSARDPGGNTIYF; clone_size: many; cdr3_length: 13; d_call: NA; j_call: TRBJ1-3; v_call: TRBV20-1
cdr3_nt: TGTGCCAGCAGCCAACCTACAGAGACCTACGAGCAGTACTTC; cdr3_aa: CASSQPTETYEQYF; clone_size: few; cdr3_length: 14; d_call: NA; j_call: TRBJ2-7; v_call: TRBV7-9
cdr3_nt: TGTGCCAGCAAGAGGGACAGGGCCCCAACGGCCCTCCACTTT; cdr3_aa: CASKRDRAPTALHF; clone_size: many; cdr3_length: 14; d_call: TRBD1; j_call: TRBJ1-6; v_call: TRBV6-5